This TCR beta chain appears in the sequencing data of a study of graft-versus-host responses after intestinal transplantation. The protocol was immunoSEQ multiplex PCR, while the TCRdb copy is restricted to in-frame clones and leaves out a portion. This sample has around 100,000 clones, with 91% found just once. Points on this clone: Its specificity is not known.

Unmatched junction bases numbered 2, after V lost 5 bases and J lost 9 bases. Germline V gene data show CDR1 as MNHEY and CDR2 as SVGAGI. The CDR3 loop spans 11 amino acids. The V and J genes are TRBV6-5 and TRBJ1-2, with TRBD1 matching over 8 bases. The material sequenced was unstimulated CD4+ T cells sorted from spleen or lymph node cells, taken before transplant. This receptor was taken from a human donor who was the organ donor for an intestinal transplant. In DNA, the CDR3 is TGTGCCAGCAGTGACAGGGGAAGCTACACCTTC. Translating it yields CASSDRGSYTF.